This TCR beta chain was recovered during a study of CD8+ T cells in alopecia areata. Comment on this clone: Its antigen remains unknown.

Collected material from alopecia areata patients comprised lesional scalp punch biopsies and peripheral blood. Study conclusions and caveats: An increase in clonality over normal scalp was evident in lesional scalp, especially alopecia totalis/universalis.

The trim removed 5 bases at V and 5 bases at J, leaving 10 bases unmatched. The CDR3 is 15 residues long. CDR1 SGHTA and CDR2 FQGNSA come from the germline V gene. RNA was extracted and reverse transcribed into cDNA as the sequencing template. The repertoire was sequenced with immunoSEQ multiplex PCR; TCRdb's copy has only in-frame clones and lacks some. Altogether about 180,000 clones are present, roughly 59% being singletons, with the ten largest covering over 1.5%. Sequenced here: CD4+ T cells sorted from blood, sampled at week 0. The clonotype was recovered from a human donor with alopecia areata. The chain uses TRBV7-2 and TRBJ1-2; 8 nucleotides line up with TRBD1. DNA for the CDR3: TGTGCCAGCAGCCCAGACAGGGGTAATGCGTATGGCTACACCTTC. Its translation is CASSPDRGNAYGYTF.